Each of the 16 T cell receptor beta chains below was sequenced from the same sample in a study of cytotoxic CD8 clonotypes in ibrutinib-treated CLL. TCRdb's table, derived via immunoSEQ multiplex PCR, lists solely in-frame clones and lacks some. The sample includes around 150,000 clones, roughly 84% of them seen just once. The source material was PBMCs, sampled at disease progression, from a patient treated with ibrutinib. These receptors all come from a human donor with chronic lymphocytic leukemia.

The chain couples TRBV5-1 to TRBJ2-1; a weak D match, TRBD2 (6 bases). Germline CDR1 SGHRS, CDR2 YFSETQ. The CDR3 covers 14 residues. V was cut by 5 bases and J by 4 bases, with 13 bases left in between. CDR3 sequence (DNA): TGCGCCAGCAGTTGGGACTGGCGTTACAATGAGCAGTTCTTC. Translated, it gives CASSWDWRYNEQFF. Together with reference TRBV5-1 and TRBJ2-1, the CDR3 gives the full variable domain: KAGVTQTPRYLIKTRGQQVTLSCSPISGHRSVSWYQQTPGQGLQFLFEYFSETQRNKGNFPGRFSGRQFSNSRSEMNVSTLELGDSALYLCASSWDWRYNEQFFGPGTRLTVL.

The chain joins TRBV4-1 to TRBJ1-1, with TRBD1 as a possible D gene (5 bases). Germline lookup yields CDR1 MGHRA and CDR2 YSYEKL. The V and J ends lost 1 base and 8 bases respectively, with 8 bases between them. The CDR3 length is 12 residues. The CDR3: CASSQATGEAFF. In DNA form, the CDR3 reads TGCGCCAGCAGCCAAGCAACAGGCGAAGCTTTCTTT.

The chain joins TRBV2 to TRBJ1-2, with 8 nucleotides matching TRBD1. The junction had 2 bases not matched to a gene; V was cut back by 5 bases and J by 3 bases. The CDR3 contains 13 residues. CDR1 is SNHLY and CDR2 is FYNNEI in the germline V gene. CDR3 bases: TGTGCCAGCAGTCAACAGGGGGACTATGGCTACACCTTC. Protein sequence: CASSQQGDYGYTF.

V usage is TRBV28 and J usage is TRBJ2-3; D call uncertain. V lost 1 base, J lost 6 bases, and 5 bases lay in between. This CDR3 has 12 residues. The germline V gene encodes CDR1 MDHEN and CDR2 SYDVKM. The CDR3 nucleotides read TGTGCCAGCAGTTTATCGCCCGATACGCAGTATTTT. Protein: CASSLSPDTQYF.

The chain couples TRBV4-1 to TRBJ2-3, with 8 bases matching TRBD2. Germline CDR1 MGHRA, CDR2 YSYEKL. CDR3 length: 20 amino acids. V lost 2 bases to trimming and J lost 3 bases; unmatched junction nucleotides: 19. CDR3 in amino acids: CASSQSSGLAPGVLTDTQYF. DNA of the CDR3: TGCGCCAGCAGCCAATCCAGCGGACTAGCCCCGGGGGTTTTAACAGATACGCAGTATTTT.

This sequence joins TRBV4-1 and TRBJ2-7; weak D call: TRBD2 (6 bases). CDR3 length: 13 residues. The V gene's germline CDR1 is MGHRA and CDR2 YSYEKL. The V end lost 0 bases, the J end lost 8 bases, and 11 bases lay between the germline ends. Here the CDR3 DNA reads TGCGCCAGCAGCCAAGAAGGAGGGCCTCAGCAGTACTTC. It specifies CASSQEGGPQQYF.

The chain is built from TRBV7-9 and TRBJ2-6; no reliable D call. The CDR3 loop spans 13 amino acids. V lost 7 bases and J lost 4, with 8 bases in between. Germline V CDR1 and CDR2: SEHNR, FQNEAQ (reference sequence). CDR3 residues: CASIKSGANVLTF. The CDR3 nucleotides read TGTGCCAGCATCAAATCGGGGGCCAACGTCCTGACTTTC.

The chain couples TRBV4-3 to TRBJ2-7, with D possibly being TRBD2 (6 bases). The CDR3 has 16 amino acids. CDR1 is LGHNA, CDR2 YSLEER, per germline. V was pared by 0 bases and J by 0 bases, with 12 bases between. CDR3 residues: CASSQERFGSSYEQYF. The CDR3 region has the DNA TGCGCCAGCAGCCAAGAAAGGTTCGGGAGCTCCTACGAGCAGTACTTC.

The V and J genes are TRBV4-1 and TRBJ2-5, with a tentative D call TRBD1 (6 bases). Germline assignment: CDR1 MGHRA and CDR2 YSYEKL. The CDR3 is made up of 16 amino acids. The V end was cut by 4 bases, the J end by 0 bases, with 15 bases between. CDR3 nucleotides: TGCGCCAGCAGCCGCCCCTTAAAGGGGGACCAAGAGACCCAGTACTTC. Its protein is CASSRPLKGDQETQYF.

This chain's CDR3 is CASSPAELAGGRETQYF. CDR3 sequence (DNA): TGTGCCAGCAGCCCGGCGGAACTAGCGGGGGGAAGAGAGACCCAGTACTTC. The J gene is TRBJ2-5, the V gene TRBV7-2; 12 bases agree with TRBD2. The germline V gene encodes CDR1 SGHTA and CDR2 FQGNSA. The V segment lost 5 bases and the J segment 4 bases; nucleotides outside the gene matches: 11. The CDR3 loop spans 17 amino acids. Full variable domain (remainder filled in from reference TRBV7-2 and TRBJ2-5): GAGVSQSPSNKVTEKGKDVELRCDPISGHTALYWYRQSLGQGLEFLIYFQGNSAPDKSGLPSDRFSAERTGGSVSTLTIQRTQQEDSAVYLCASSPAELAGGRETQYFGPGTRLLVL.

This sequence joins TRBV30 and TRBJ2-7; TRBD1 agrees at 8 bases. Germline V gene data show CDR1 as GTSNPN and CDR2 as SVGIG (reference sequence). The CDR3 is 14 amino acids. J lost 1 base, V lost 3 bases, and 5 bases had no gene match. The CDR3 DNA follows: TGTGCCTGGAGCCTCGGGACAGGATCCTACGAGCAGTACTTC. Translated, it gives CAWSLGTGSYEQYF.

V gene TRBV27 combines with J gene TRBJ1-5; D is possibly TRBD1 (6 bases). V lost 6 bases, J lost 1 base, and 10 bases lay in between. The length of the CDR3 is 14 residues. Germline CDR1 is MNHEY and CDR2 is SMNVEV (reference sequence). CDR3: CASRDSKSNQPQHF. The CDR3 DNA reads as TGTGCCAGCAGGGACAGCAAAAGCAATCAGCCCCAGCATTTT.

The chain employs TRBV14 and TRBJ1-5; 8 nucleotides line up with TRBD1. V was clipped by 6 bases and J by 4 bases; unmatched bases: 2. CDR1 SGHDN and CDR2 FVKESK come from the germline V gene. The CDR3 spans 13 residues. The CDR3, as DNA: TGTGCCAGCAGTCGACAGGGGAATCAGCCCCAGCATTTT. Its protein is CASSRQGNQPQHF.

This chain joins TRBV5-4 and TRBJ2-2; 12 nucleotides line up with TRBD2. CDR3 length: 17 amino acids. Germline V gene lookup returns CDR1 SGHNT and CDR2 YYREEE (reference sequence). V was clipped by 3 bases and J by 3 bases; unmatched bases: 6. The CDR3 DNA sequence: TGTGCCAGCAGCTCCTATCTAGCGGGAGGGGACACCGGGGAGCTGTTTTTT. Its translation is CASSSYLAGGDTGELFF.

The V gene is TRBV7-6, the J gene TRBJ2-1; 9 bases agree with TRBD2. Unmatched junction bases numbered 6, after V lost 1 base and J lost 2 bases. Germline CDR1 and CDR2: SGHVS and FNYEAQ. CDR3 length equals 17 residues. This chain's CDR3 is CASSLVETSGTYNEQFF. CDR3 coding DNA: TGTGCCAGCAGCTTAGTTGAGACTAGCGGCACCTACAATGAGCAGTTCTTC.

The rearrangement joins TRBV5-1 to TRBJ1-2; 10 nucleotides align to TRBD1. Germline CDR1 SGHRS, CDR2 YFSETQ. V was pared by 5 bases and J by 6 bases, with 7 bases of the junction left unmatched. This CDR3 is 14 amino acids long. The CDR3 sequence: CASSPGQGIHGYTF. The CDR3 coding sequence is TGCGCCAGCAGTCCGGGACAGGGGATCCATGGCTACACCTTC. Combining the CDR3 with reference TRBV5-1 and TRBJ1-2 gives the whole variable domain KAGVTQTPRYLIKTRGQQVTLSCSPISGHRSVSWYQQTPGQGLQFLFEYFSETQRNKGNFPGRFSGRQFSNSRSEMNVSTLELGDSALYLCASSPGQGIHGYTFGSGTRLTVV.